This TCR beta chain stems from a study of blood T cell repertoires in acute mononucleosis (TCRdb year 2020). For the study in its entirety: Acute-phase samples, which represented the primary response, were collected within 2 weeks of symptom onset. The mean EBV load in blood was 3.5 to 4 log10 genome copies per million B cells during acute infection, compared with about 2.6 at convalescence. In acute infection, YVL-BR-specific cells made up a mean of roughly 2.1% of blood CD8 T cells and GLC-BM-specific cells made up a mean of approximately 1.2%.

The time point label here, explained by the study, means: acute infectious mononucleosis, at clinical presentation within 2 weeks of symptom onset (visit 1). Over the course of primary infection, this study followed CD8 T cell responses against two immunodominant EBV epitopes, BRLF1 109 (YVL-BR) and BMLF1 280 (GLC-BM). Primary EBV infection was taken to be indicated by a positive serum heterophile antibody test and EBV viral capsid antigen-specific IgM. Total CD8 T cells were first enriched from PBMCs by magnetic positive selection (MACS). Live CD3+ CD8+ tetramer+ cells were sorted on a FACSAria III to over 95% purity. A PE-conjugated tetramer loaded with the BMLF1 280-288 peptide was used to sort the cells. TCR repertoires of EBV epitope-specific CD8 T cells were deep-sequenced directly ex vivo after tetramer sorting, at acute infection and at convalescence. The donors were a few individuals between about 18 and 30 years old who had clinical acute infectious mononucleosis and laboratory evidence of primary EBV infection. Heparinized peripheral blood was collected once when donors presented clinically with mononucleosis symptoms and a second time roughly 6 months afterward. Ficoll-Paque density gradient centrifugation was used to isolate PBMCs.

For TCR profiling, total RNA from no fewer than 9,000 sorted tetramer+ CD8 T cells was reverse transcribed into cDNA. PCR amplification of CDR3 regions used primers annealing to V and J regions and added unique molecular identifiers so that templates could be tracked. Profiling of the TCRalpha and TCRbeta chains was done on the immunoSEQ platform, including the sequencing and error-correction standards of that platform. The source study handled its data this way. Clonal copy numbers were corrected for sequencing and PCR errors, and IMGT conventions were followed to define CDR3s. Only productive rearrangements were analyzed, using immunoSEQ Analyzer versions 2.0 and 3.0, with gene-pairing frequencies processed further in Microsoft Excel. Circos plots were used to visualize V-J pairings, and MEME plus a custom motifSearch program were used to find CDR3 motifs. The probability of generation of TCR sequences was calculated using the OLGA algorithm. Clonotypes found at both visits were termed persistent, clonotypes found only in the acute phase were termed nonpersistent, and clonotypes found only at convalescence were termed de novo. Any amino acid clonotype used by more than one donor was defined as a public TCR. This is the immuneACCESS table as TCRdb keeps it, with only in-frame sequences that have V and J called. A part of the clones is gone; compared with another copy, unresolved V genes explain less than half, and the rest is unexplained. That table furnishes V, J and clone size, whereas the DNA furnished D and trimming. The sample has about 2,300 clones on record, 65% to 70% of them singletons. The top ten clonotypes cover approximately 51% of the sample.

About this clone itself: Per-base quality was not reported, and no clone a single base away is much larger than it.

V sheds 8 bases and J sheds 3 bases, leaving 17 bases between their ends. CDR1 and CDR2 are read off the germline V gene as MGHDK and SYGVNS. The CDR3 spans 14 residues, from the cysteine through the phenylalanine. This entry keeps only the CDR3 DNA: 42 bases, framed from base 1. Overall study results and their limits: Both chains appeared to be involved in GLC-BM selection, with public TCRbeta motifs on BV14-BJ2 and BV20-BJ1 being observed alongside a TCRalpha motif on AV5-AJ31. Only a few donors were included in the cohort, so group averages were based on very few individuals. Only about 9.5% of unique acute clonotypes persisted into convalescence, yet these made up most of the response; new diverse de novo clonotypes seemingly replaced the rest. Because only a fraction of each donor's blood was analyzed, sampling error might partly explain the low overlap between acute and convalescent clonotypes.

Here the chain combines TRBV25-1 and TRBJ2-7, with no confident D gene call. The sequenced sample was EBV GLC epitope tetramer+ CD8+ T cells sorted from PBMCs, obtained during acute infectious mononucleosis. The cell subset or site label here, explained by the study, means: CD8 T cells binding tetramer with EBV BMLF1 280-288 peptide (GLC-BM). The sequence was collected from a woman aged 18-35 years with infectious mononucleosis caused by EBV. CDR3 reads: CASADGAKIYEQYF. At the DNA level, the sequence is TGTGCCAGCGCGGACGGTGCTAAGATCTACGAGCAGTACTTC.